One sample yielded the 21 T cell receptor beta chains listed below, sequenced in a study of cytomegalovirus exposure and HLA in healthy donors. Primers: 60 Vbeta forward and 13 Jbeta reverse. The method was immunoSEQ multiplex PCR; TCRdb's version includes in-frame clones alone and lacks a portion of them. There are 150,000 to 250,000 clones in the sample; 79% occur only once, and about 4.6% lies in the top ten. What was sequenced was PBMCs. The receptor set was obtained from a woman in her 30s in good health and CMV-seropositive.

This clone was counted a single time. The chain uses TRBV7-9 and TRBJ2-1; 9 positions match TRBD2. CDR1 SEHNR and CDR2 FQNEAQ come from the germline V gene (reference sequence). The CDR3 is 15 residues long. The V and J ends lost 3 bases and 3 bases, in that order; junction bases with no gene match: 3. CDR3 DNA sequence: TGTGCCAGCAGCTTGGGGACTAGCAGCTACAATGAGCAGTTCTTC. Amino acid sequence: CASSLGTSSYNEQFF.

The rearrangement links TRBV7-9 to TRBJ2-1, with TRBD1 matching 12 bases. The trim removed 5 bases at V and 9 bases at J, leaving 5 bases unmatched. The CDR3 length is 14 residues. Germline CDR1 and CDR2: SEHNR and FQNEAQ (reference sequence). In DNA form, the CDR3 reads TGTGCCAGCAGCGGGGACAGGGGGCACGGTGAGCAGTTCTTC. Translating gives CASSGDRGHGEQFF. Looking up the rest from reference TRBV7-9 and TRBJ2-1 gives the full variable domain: DTGVSQNPRHKITKRGQNVTFRCDPISEHNRLYWYRQTLGQGPEFLTYFQNEAQLEKSRLLSDRFSAERPKGSFSTLEIQRTEQGDSAMYLCASSGDRGHGEQFFGPGTRLTVL.

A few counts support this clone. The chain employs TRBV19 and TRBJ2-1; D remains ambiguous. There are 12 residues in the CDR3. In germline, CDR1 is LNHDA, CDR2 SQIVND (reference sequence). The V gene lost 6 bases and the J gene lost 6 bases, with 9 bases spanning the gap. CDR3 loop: CASRPRPNEQFF. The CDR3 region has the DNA TGTGCCAGTAGACCTAGACCCAATGAGCAGTTCTTC.

CDR3 in amino acids: CASSSLDRAVNEQFF. The CDR3 DNA reads TGTGCCAGCAGCTCATTGGACAGGGCGGTAAATGAGCAGTTCTTC. The chain recombines TRBV5-4 with TRBJ2-1; 8 nucleotides agree with TRBD1. The length of the CDR3 is 15 residues. CDR1 and CDR2 from the germline V gene are SGHNT and YYREEE (reference sequence). With V trimmed by 3 bases and J by 7 bases, 9 bases remained unmatched.

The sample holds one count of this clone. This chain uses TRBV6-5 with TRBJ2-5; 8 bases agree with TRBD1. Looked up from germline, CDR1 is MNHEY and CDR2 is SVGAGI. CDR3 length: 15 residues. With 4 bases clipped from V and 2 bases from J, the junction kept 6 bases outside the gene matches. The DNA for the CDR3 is TGTGCCAGCAGTTGGAACCGGGACAGGCAAGAGACCCAGTACTTC. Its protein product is CASSWNRDRQETQYF.

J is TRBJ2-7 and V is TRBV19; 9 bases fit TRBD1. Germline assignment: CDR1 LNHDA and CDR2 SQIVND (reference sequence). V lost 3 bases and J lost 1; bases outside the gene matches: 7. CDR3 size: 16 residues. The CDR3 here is CASSMLHRGPSYEQYF. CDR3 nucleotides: TGTGCCAGTAGTATGCTCCACAGGGGGCCGTCCTACGAGCAGTACTTC.

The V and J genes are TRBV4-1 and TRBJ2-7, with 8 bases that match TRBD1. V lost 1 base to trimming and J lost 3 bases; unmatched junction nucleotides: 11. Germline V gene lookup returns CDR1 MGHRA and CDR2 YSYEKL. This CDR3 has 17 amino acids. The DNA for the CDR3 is TGCGCCAGCAGCCAAGGGGTAGGGACAGGACGCGTCTACGAGCAGTACTTC. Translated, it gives CASSQGVGTGRVYEQYF.

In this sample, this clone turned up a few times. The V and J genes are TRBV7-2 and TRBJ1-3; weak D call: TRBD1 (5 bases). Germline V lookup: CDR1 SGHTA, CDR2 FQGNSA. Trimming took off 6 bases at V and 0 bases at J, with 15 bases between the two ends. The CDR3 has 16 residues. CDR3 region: CASSPRTPYSGNTIYF. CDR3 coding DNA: TGTGCCAGCAGTCCCCGGACACCTTACTCTGGAAACACCATATATTTT.

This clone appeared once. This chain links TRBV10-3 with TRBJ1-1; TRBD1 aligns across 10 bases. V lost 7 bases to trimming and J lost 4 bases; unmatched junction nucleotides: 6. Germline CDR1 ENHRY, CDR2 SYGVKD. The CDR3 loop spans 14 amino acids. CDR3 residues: CAINRQGAGTEAFF. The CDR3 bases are TGTGCCATCAACCGACAGGGGGCTGGCACTGAAGCTTTCTTT.

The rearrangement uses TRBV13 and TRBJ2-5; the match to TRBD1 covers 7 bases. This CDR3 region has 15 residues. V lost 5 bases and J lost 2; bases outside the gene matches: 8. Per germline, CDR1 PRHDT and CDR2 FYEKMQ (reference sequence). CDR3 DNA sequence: TGTGCCAGCAGCCCCCGGGGACAGCCTCAAGAGACCCAGTACTTC. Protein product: CASSPRGQPQETQYF. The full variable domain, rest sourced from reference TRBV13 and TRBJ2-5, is AAGVIQSPRHLIKEKRETATLKCYPIPRHDTVYWYQQGPGQDPQFLISFYEKMQSDKGSIPDRFSAQQFSDYHSELNMSSLELGDSALYFCASSPRGQPQETQYFGPGTRLLVL.

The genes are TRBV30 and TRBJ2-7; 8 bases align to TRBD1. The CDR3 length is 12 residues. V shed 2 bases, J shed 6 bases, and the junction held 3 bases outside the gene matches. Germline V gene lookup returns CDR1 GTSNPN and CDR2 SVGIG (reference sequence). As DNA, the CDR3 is TGTGCCTGGAGTCCACAGGGGGGCGAGCAGTACTTC. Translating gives CAWSPQGGEQYF.

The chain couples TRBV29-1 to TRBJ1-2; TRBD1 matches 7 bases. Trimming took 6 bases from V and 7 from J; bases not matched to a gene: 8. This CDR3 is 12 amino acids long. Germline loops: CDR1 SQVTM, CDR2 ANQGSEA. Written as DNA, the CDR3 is TGCAGCGTGCCCAGGGGGGCTGGTGGCTACACCTTC. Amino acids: CSVPRGAGGYTF.

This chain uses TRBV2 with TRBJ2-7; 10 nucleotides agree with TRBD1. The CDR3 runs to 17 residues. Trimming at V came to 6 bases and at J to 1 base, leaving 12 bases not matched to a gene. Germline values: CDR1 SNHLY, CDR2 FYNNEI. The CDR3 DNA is TGTGCCAGCAGAGACGTCCCGGGACAGGGGAGGTCCTACGAGCAGTACTTC. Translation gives CASRDVPGQGRSYEQYF.

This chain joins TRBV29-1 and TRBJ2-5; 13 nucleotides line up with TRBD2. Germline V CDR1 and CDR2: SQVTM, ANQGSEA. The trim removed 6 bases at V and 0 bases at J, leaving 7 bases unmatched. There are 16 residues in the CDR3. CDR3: CSVVPGTSGDQETQYF. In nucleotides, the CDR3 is TGCAGCGTCGTCCCCGGGACTAGCGGGGACCAAGAGACCCAGTACTTC.

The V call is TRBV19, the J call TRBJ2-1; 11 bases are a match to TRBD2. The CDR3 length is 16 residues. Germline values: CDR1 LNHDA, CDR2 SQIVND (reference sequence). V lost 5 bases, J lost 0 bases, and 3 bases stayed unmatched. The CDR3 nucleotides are TGTGCCAGTAGTGAGGGACTAGCGGACTCCTACAATGAGCAGTTCTTC. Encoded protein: CASSEGLADSYNEQFF.

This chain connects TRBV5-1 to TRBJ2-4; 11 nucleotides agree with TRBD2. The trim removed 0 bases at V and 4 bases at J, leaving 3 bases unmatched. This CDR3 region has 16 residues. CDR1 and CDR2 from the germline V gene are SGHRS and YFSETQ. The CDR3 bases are TGCGCCAGCAGCTTGGGGCCTAGCGGGGGGAAAAACATTCAGTACTTC. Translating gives CASSLGPSGGKNIQYF.

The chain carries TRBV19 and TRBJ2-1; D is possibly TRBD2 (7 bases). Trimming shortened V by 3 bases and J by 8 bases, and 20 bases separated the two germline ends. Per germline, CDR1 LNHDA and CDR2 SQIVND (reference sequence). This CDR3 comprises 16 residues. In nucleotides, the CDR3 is TGTGCCAGTAGTATGGCGCGGGGGCTAACGAACGATGAGCAGTTCTTC. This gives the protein CASSMARGLTNDEQFF. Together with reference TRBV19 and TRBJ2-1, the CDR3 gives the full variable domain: DGGITQSPKYLFRKEGQNVTLSCEQNLNHDAMYWYRQDPGQGLRLIYYSQIVNDFQKGDIAEGYSVSREKKESFPLTVTSAQKNPTAFYLCASSMARGLTNDEQFFGPGTRLTVL.

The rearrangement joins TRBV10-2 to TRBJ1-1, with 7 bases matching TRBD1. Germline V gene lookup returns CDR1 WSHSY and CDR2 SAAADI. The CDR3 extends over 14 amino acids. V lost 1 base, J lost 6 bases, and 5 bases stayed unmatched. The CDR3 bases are TGCGCCAGCAGTGAGTTGGACAGGATCTCTGAAGCTTTCTTT. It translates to CASSELDRISEAFF.

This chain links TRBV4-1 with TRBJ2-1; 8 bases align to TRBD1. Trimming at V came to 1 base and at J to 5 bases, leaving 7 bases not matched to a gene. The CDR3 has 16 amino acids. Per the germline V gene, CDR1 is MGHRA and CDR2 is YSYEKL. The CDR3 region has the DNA TGCGCCAGCAGCCAAGGGACAGGGAGAATTAACAATGAGCAGTTCTTC. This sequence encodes CASSQGTGRINNEQFF.

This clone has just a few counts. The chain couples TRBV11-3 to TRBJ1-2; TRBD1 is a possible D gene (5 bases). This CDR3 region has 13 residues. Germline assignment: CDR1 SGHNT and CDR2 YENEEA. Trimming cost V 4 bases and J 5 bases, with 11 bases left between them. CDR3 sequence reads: CASSYLGGYGYTF. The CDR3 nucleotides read TGTGCCAGCAGCTACTTGGGGGGATATGGCTACACCTTC.

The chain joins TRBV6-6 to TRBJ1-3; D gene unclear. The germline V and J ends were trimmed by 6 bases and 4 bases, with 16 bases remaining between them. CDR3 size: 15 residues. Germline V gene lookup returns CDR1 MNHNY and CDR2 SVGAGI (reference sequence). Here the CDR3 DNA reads TGTGCCAGCAGGGATGAAGGGAGGTTCGGAAACACCATATATTTT. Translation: CASRDEGRFGNTIYF.